Shown below are 15 T cell receptor beta chains from a single sample sequenced in a study of identical twins. TCRdb reprocessed the 5' RACE reads with MiXCR, giving one entry per CDR3 protein. Of around 510,000 distinct CDR3 sequences detected, roughly an eighth appear once; the ten largest clones hold approximately 0.98%. This sample was also put to use in a study of yellow fever vaccine responses in identical twins.

The sequenced material came from CD4+ T cells sorted from blood. The receptors were sampled from a woman aged 18-29 years in good health.

This clonotype was detected a few times. This sequence joins TRBV7-2 and TRBJ1-2, with no clear D. Germline CDR1 reads SGHTA; CDR2 reads FQGNSA. The CDR3 sequence is 12 residues long. Trimming pared 3 bases from V and 4 bases from J, leaving 6 bases between. CDR3 DNA: TGTGCCAGCAGCTTTACGGCCTATGGCTACACCTTC. Translated, it gives CASSFTAYGYTF.

The V call is TRBV5-6, the J call TRBJ2-5, with D possibly being TRBD2 (6 bases). V was pared by 0 bases and J by 5 bases, with 14 bases between. CDR1 is SGHDT and CDR2 is YYEEEE in the germline V gene. The CDR3 length is 15 residues. CDR3 coding DNA: TGTGCCAGCAGCTTGGAACTAGCTGGGTTTGAGACCCAGTACTTC. The encoded protein is CASSLELAGFETQYF.

The V call is TRBV6-1, the J call TRBJ2-7; maybe TRBD2 (7 bases). CDR1 and CDR2 (germline): MNHNS, SASEGT. Trimming took off 7 bases at V and 5 bases at J, with 18 bases between the two ends. The CDR3 has 14 residues. The CDR3 is CASTQRGAANEQYF. CDR3 nucleotides: TGTGCCAGCACTCAACGGGGGGCGGCAAACGAGCAGTACTTC.

The V call is TRBV19, the J call TRBJ2-1; tentatively, D is TRBD1 (6 bases). The germline V and J ends were trimmed by 3 bases and 4 bases, with 16 bases remaining between them. The CDR3 totals 16 residues. CDR1 LNHDA and CDR2 SQIVND come from the germline V gene (reference sequence). The CDR3 here is CASSINQDRLYNEQFF. DNA of the CDR3: TGTGCCAGTAGTATTAATCAGGACAGACTATACAATGAGCAGTTCTTC.

This chain connects TRBV5-1 to TRBJ2-4; no definite D call. Between the trimmed V and J ends, which lost 3 bases and 0 bases, there was a span of 7 bases. The CDR3 is 14 residues long. Per germline, CDR1 SGHRS and CDR2 YFSETQ. CDR3 sequence (DNA): TGCGCCAGCAGCTCTTCGGTAGCCAAAAACATTCAGTACTTC. This sequence encodes CASSSSVAKNIQYF. Using reference TRBV5-1 and TRBJ2-4 for the parts outside the CDR3, the full variable domain is KAGVTQTPRYLIKTRGQQVTLSCSPISGHRSVSWYQQTPGQGLQFLFEYFSETQRNKGNFPGRFSGRQFSNSRSEMNVSTLELGDSALYLCASSSSVAKNIQYFGAGTRLSVL.

This chain uses TRBV5-5 with TRBJ2-1; the D is unclear. Per germline, CDR1 SGHKS and CDR2 YYEKEE (reference sequence). The V and J ends lost 0 bases and 9 bases respectively, with 4 bases between them. The CDR3 has 11 residues. The CDR3 spells CASSLGAEQFF. Written as DNA, the CDR3 is TGTGCCAGCAGCTTGGGGGCTGAGCAGTTCTTC.

The J gene is TRBJ2-2, the V gene TRBV25-1, with TRBD1 as a possible D gene (6 bases). The CDR3 contains 15 residues. Per germline, CDR1 MGHDK and CDR2 SYGVNS. The germline V and J ends were trimmed by 3 bases and 0 bases, with 8 bases remaining between them. This CDR3 reads CASSETGANTGELFF. The CDR3 nucleotides read TGTGCCAGCAGTGAGACAGGAGCGAACACCGGGGAGCTGTTTTTT.

This clonotype was counted between two and nine times. The V call is TRBV4-3, the J call TRBJ2-7; D unclear. The V and J ends lost 5 bases and 0 bases respectively, with 8 bases between them. The V gene's germline CDR1 is LGHNA and CDR2 YSLEER. The CDR3 length is 13 residues. In DNA form, the CDR3 reads TGCGCCAGCAGCGAGGTAGGCTCCTACGAGCAGTACTTC. It translates to CASSEVGSYEQYF.

In this sample, this clonotype turned up a few times. The chain is built from TRBV11-3 and TRBJ2-4, with 12 bases matching TRBD1. V shed 5 bases, J shed 10 bases, and the junction held 6 bases outside the gene matches. The CDR3 has 14 residues. Germline lookup yields CDR1 SGHNT and CDR2 YENEEA. CDR3 nucleotides: TGTGCCAGCAGCGGGGGACAGGGGGCAAGGATTCAGTACTTC. Protein product: CASSGGQGARIQYF.

The rearrangement links TRBV15 to TRBJ2-3, with D perhaps assigned TRBD1 or TRBD2 (5 bases each). The CDR3 totals 15 residues. Germline CDR1 is LNHNV and CDR2 is YYDKDF (reference sequence). Between the trimmed V and J ends, which lost 1 base and 3 bases, there was a span of 11 bases. In DNA, the CDR3 is TGTGCCACCAGCAGAGGCGGATGGGGGACAGATACGCAGTATTTT. The encoded protein is CATSRGGWGTDTQYF.

This clonotype was detected many times. This sequence joins TRBV5-1 and TRBJ2-3; TRBD2 might be the D (6 bases). Germline loops: CDR1 SGHRS, CDR2 YFSETQ. Trimming cost V 4 bases and J 1 base, with 13 bases left between them. The CDR3 covers 15 residues. The DNA for the CDR3 is TGCGCCAGCAGCCAAGGGGACTCTCGCACAGATACGCAGTATTTT. It yields the protein CASSQGDSRTDTQYF.

This clonotype has just a few counts. V gene TRBV28 combines with J gene TRBJ1-1; 7 bases agree with TRBD1. Looked up from germline, CDR1 is MDHEN and CDR2 is SYDVKM. V was pared by 6 bases and J by 2 bases, with 6 bases of the junction left unmatched. The CDR3 runs to 14 residues. The CDR3: CASRTRTGNTEAFF. The CDR3 DNA follows: TGTGCCAGCAGAACTCGGACAGGCAACACTGAAGCTTTCTTT.

This clonotype came up a few times. CDR3 nucleotides: TGTGCCAGCAGTCCTGCCGGGTTCCCAGATACGCAGTATTTT. Its protein product is CASSPAGFPDTQYF. This chain connects TRBV28 to TRBJ2-3; D call uncertain. Germline CDR1 reads MDHEN; CDR2 reads SYDVKM. V lost 5 bases to trimming and J lost 4 bases, with 13 bases between them. The CDR3 contains 14 residues.

V usage is TRBV4-2 and J usage is TRBJ2-2, with TRBD2 matching over 9 bases. The V segment lost 4 bases and the J segment 5 bases; nucleotides outside the gene matches: 11. This CDR3 comprises 17 residues. CDR1 and CDR2 (germline): LGHNA, YNFKEQ. CDR3 in DNA: TGTGCCAGCAGCCGGGCCCCCTGGCGGGAGGGGACCGGGGAGCTGTTTTTT. Protein: CASSRAPWREGTGELFF.

The sample holds a few counts of this clonotype. The V and J genes are TRBV12-3 or TRBV12-4 and TRBJ2-1, with 7 bases lining up with TRBD2. The CDR3 extends over 15 amino acids. The ends lost 6 bases at V and 9 bases at J; junction bases unmatched: 14. Written as DNA, the CDR3 is TGTGCCAGCAGGCCCAGAGCGGGACTCGACTCTGAGCAGTTCTTC. It encodes CASRPRAGLDSEQFF.